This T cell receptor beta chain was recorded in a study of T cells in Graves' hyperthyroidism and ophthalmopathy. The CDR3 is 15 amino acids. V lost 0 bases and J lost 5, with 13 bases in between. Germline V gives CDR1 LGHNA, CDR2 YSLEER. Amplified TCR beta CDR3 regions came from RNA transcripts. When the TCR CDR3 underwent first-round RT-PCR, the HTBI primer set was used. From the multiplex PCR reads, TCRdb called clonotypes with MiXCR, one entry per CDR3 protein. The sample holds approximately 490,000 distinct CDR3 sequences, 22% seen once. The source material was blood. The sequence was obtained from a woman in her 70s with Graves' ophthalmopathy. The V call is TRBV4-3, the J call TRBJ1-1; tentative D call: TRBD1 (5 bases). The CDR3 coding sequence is TGCGCCAGCAGCCAAGATGTAGGGGCGCGGACTGAAGCTTTCTTT. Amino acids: CASSQDVGARTEAFF.